The 26 T cell receptor beta chains reported below all come from one sample, sequenced in a study of blood T cell repertoires in COVID-19. Sequenced by immunoSEQ multiplex PCR; TCRdb stores in-frame clones only, minus some. The repertoire includes over 250,000 clones, roughly nine tenths of them detected once, and about 2.2% sits in the top ten. What was sequenced was peripheral blood. The origin of the receptors is a woman aged 25 to 39 with COVID-19, enrolled during active disease.

The J gene is TRBJ2-2, the V gene TRBV3-1 (or the pseudogene TRBV3-2); 8 bases are a match to TRBD1. The V gene end was trimmed by 3 bases and the J gene end by 2 bases; junction bases not matched to a gene: 11. Germline loops: CDR1 LGHDT, CDR2 YNNKEL (reference sequence). The CDR3 runs to 18 residues. This CDR3 reads CASSQETGGPRNTGELFF. The CDR3 nucleotides read TGTGCCAGCAGCCAGGAAACAGGGGGGCCCCGAAACACCGGGGAGCTGTTTTTT.

The V call is TRBV11-2, the J call TRBJ1-6; D possibly corresponds to TRBD1 (6 bases). V lost 5 bases and J lost 9, with 8 bases in between. This CDR3 is 12 amino acids long. Germline V CDR1 and CDR2: SGHAT, FQNNGV. The CDR3 region is CASSTGISPLHF. CDR3 DNA sequence: TGTGCCAGCAGCACAGGGATTTCACCCCTCCACTTT.

V usage is TRBV6-6 and J usage is TRBJ1-2; weak D call: TRBD1 (6 bases). CDR3 length: 12 residues. V lost 6 bases and J 3 bases, leaving 8 bases between the germline ends. The germline CDR1 and CDR2 sequences are MNHNY and SVGAGI (reference sequence). DNA of the CDR3: TGTGCCAGCAGGTCAGGGGACTATGGCTACACCTTC. This gives the protein CASRSGDYGYTF.

The table lists this clone with a count of one. The gene calls are TRBV7-9 and TRBJ2-1; 8 nucleotides agree with TRBD2. With V trimmed by 9 bases and J by 9 bases, 13 bases remained unmatched. The CDR3 runs to 14 residues. Germline V lookup: CDR1 SEHNR, CDR2 FQNEAQ (reference sequence). The CDR3 DNA reads as TGTGCCAGAGCGGGGGCGGGAGGAAAGGGTGAGCAGTTCTTC. Protein sequence: CARAGAGGKGEQFF.

The gene calls are TRBV30 and TRBJ1-4; D unresolved. Germline V gene lookup returns CDR1 GTSNPN and CDR2 SVGIG (reference sequence). The CDR3 has 14 amino acids. V was pared by 0 bases and J by 6 bases, with 11 bases between. DNA of the CDR3: TGTGCCTGGAGTGTACAAGAGGCTCATGAAAAACTGTTTTTT. Protein: CAWSVQEAHEKLFF. The full variable domain, with the rest looked up from reference TRBV30 and TRBJ1-4, is SQTIHQWPATLVQPVGSPLSLECTVEGTSNPNLYWYRQAAGRGLQLLFYSVGIGQISSEVPQNLSASRPQDRQFILSSKKLLLSDSGFYLCAWSVQEAHEKLFFGSGTQLSVL.

The V call is TRBV28, the J call TRBJ1-2; 10 bases agree with TRBD1. Germline V gives CDR1 MDHEN, CDR2 SYDVKM. After removal of 4 bases from V and 8 bases from J, the junction contained 10 bases not matched to a gene. The CDR3 loop spans 15 amino acids. In nucleotides, the CDR3 is TGTGCCAGCAGTTCCTATTCCGACAGGGGGCAAGGCTACACCTTC. As protein: CASSSYSDRGQGYTF.

This clone was picked up one time. This chain uses TRBV30 with TRBJ2-1; no definite D call. V lost 0 bases, J lost 0 bases, and 15 bases lay in between. The CDR3 contains 17 residues. Germline V gene sequence: CDR1 GTSNPN, CDR2 SVGIG (reference sequence). The CDR3 DNA reads TGTGCCTGGAGTGTTCTTTCCGGCAGAGGCTCCTACAATGAGCAGTTCTTC. Amino acid sequence: CAWSVLSGRGSYNEQFF.

This chain links TRBV19 with TRBJ2-1; TRBD2 matches at 13 bases. This CDR3 comprises 20 residues. Germline CDR1 reads LNHDA; CDR2 reads SQIVND (reference sequence). The V gene end was trimmed by 4 bases and the J gene end by 0 bases; junction bases not matched to a gene: 12. The CDR3 region has the DNA TGTGCCAGTAGTACCCAAAAAGGACTAGCGGGAGTAATCTCCTACAATGAGCAGTTCTTC. Its translation: CASSTQKGLAGVISYNEQFF.

The chain is built from TRBV11-2 and TRBJ2-1; 8 bases are a match to TRBD2. Germline CDR1 SGHAT, CDR2 FQNNGV. With V trimmed by 1 base and J by 10 bases, 15 bases remained unmatched. This CDR3 contains 17 residues. CDR3 DNA sequence: TGTGCCAGCAGCTTAGGGGTTTTAGGGACTAGTGGTTGGGAGCAGTTCTTC. Translating it yields CASSLGVLGTSGWEQFF.

This clone was recorded once. The V call is TRBV11-2, the J call TRBJ1-5; D is unclear. V was trimmed by 5 bases and J by 0 bases, leaving 5 bases between them. This CDR3 comprises 13 residues. The germline gives CDR1 SGHAT, CDR2 FQNNGV. The CDR3 reads CASSESSNQPQHF. As DNA, the CDR3 is TGTGCCAGCAGCGAGTCTAGCAATCAGCCCCAGCATTTT. The whole variable domain, filled in from reference TRBV11-2 and TRBJ1-5, reads EAGVAQSPRYKIIEKRQSVAFWCNPISGHATLYWYQQILGQGPKLLIQFQNNGVVDDSQLPKDRFSAERLKGVDSTLKIQPAKLEDSAVYLCASSESSNQPQHFGDGTRLSIL.

The CDR3 is CASSGQGFGSGYTF. CDR3 in DNA: TGTGCCAGCAGCGGACAGGGGTTTGGCTCTGGCTACACCTTC. The chain uses TRBV14 and TRBJ1-2; 9 bases are shared with TRBD1. CDR1 is SGHDN, CDR2 FVKESK, per germline. Trimming at V came to 5 bases and at J to 7 bases, leaving 8 bases not matched to a gene. This CDR3 spans 14 amino acids.

The chain uses TRBV5-1 and TRBJ1-5; D is ambiguous. The germline CDR1 and CDR2 sequences are SGHRS and YFSETQ. CDR3 length: 14 residues. V was pared by 6 bases and J by 2 bases, with 12 bases between. The CDR3 loop reads CASKREVGNQPQHF. The DNA of the CDR3 is TGCGCCAGCAAGAGGGAAGTCGGCAATCAGCCCCAGCATTTT.

The chain is built from TRBV28 and TRBJ2-4; no reliable D call. V was trimmed by 3 bases and J by 3 bases, leaving 9 bases between them. The germline gives CDR1 MDHEN, CDR2 SYDVKM. This CDR3 spans 14 amino acids. The CDR3 here is CASSFSVIKNIQYF. CDR3 nucleotide sequence: TGTGCCAGCAGTTTTTCGGTGATCAAAAACATTCAGTACTTC.

The chain joins TRBV28 to TRBJ2-1; 11 nucleotides align to TRBD2. This CDR3 has 16 amino acids. The V segment lost 5 bases and the J segment 5 bases; nucleotides outside the gene matches: 8. Germline V gives CDR1 MDHEN, CDR2 SYDVKM. CDR3 nucleotides: TGTGCCAGCAGTCCCCAGAGACTAGCGGGGAACAATGAGCAGTTCTTC. Translation: CASSPQRLAGNNEQFF.

The CDR3 spells CASSSGTGNYGYTF. CDR3 DNA sequence: TGCGCCAGCAGCTCTGGGACAGGGAACTATGGCTACACCTTC. J is TRBJ1-2 and V is TRBV5-1; 9 positions agree with TRBD1. The germline V gene encodes CDR1 SGHRS and CDR2 YFSETQ. V lost 3 bases and J lost 2; bases outside the gene matches: 2. The CDR3 consists of 14 residues.

This clone was recorded once. This chain joins TRBV6-5 and TRBJ1-1; 9 bases are shared with TRBD1. Germline values: CDR1 MNHEY, CDR2 SVGAGI. The CDR3 consists of 14 residues. V shed 4 bases and J 2 bases; nucleotides not matched to a gene: 2. This CDR3 reads CASSLGQGNTEAFF. The CDR3 DNA follows: TGTGCCAGCAGTTTGGGACAGGGAAACACTGAAGCTTTCTTT.

The V gene is TRBV29-1, the J gene TRBJ1-1; 7 bases align to TRBD1. Germline CDR1 SQVTM, CDR2 ANQGSEA. With V trimmed by 3 bases and J by 5 bases, 9 bases remained unmatched. There are 14 residues in the CDR3. The CDR3 reads CSVDADRSFTEAFF. CDR3 coding DNA: TGCAGCGTTGACGCGGACAGGAGCTTTACTGAAGCTTTCTTT.

This chain connects TRBV14 to TRBJ2-7; the D gene is possibly TRBD2 (5 bases). From germline, CDR1 is SGHDN and CDR2 FVKESK. V lost 5 bases to trimming and J lost 3 bases, with 17 bases between them. The length of the CDR3 is 15 residues. The CDR3 DNA reads TGTGCCAGCAGCGTTGACTCCGGACTGGGCTACGAGCAGTACTTC. It translates to CASSVDSGLGYEQYF.

This clone is medium-sized. The J gene is TRBJ2-7, the V gene TRBV6-6, with 13 nucleotides matching TRBD2. There are 14 residues in the CDR3. Germline trimming cut 4 bases from V and 4 bases from J; bases unmatched to any gene: 1. Germline CDR1 is MNHNY and CDR2 is SVGAGI (reference sequence). CDR3 sequence: CASSWTSGRYEQYF. CDR3 DNA: TGTGCCAGCAGTTGGACTAGCGGGAGATACGAGCAGTACTTC.

The J gene is TRBJ2-3, the V gene TRBV30, with D possibly called TRBD1 or TRBD2 (5 bases each). Trimming pared 7 bases from V and 2 bases from J, leaving 13 bases between. CDR1 GTSNPN and CDR2 SVGIG come from the germline V gene (reference sequence). This CDR3 comprises 13 residues. CDR3 sequence reads: CASRGDPTDTQYF. The CDR3, as DNA: TGTGCCTCGAGAGGGGATCCCACAGATACGCAGTATTTT.

The chain employs TRBV5-1 and TRBJ1-3; 7 bases match TRBD1. The germline gives CDR1 SGHRS, CDR2 YFSETQ. V was clipped by 3 bases and J by 4 bases; unmatched bases: 7. The CDR3 spans 15 residues. Here the CDR3 reads CASSSKGGFGNTIYF. CDR3 DNA: TGCGCCAGCAGCTCTAAAGGGGGCTTCGGAAACACCATATATTTT.

The chain combines TRBV13 with TRBJ1-1, with 8 nucleotides matching TRBD1. The CDR3 totals 14 residues. Unmatched junction bases numbered 2, after V lost 3 bases and J lost 2 bases. CDR1 is PRHDT and CDR2 is FYEKMQ in the germline V gene (reference sequence). The chain's CDR3 is CASSFRGQNTEAFF. The CDR3 nucleotides read TGTGCCAGCAGCTTCAGGGGGCAAAACACTGAAGCTTTCTTT.

The rearrangement links TRBV9 to TRBJ2-5, with 10 nucleotides matching TRBD2. CDR1 and CDR2 from the germline V gene are SGDLS and YYNGEE. The CDR3 has 15 residues. V trimming: 3 bases; J trimming: 5 bases; junction bases outside the gene matches: 7. CDR3: CASSGLAGVGETQYF. CDR3 nucleotides: TGTGCCAGCAGCGGTCTAGCGGGAGTAGGGGAGACCCAGTACTTC.

V is TRBV29-1 and J is TRBJ1-1, with 9 bases lining up with TRBD1. The CDR3 is 14 amino acids. V lost 2 bases and J lost 5; bases outside the gene matches: 6. The V gene's germline CDR1 is SQVTM and CDR2 ANQGSEA. DNA of the CDR3: TGCAGCGTTGAAAAACAGGGGGCCCTTACTGAAGCTTTCTTT. Amino acids: CSVEKQGALTEAFF.

The chain links TRBV2 to TRBJ2-4, with a possible D match to TRBD2 (7 bases). The germline V gene encodes CDR1 SNHLY and CDR2 FYNNEI. V dropped 6 bases and J dropped 7 bases, with 16 bases sitting between them. The CDR3 consists of 14 residues. The CDR3 coding sequence is TGTGCCAGCAGGTCCCAGAGGGGGGGCAACATTCAGTACTTC. Translating it yields CASRSQRGGNIQYF.

Regarding this clone: This same CDR3 is encoded by further DNA sequences in the sample. For the CDR3, the DNA is TGTGCCAGCTCACCAGGGAGGGGCACTGAAGCTTTCTTT. It encodes CASSPGRGTEAFF. This chain connects TRBV18 to TRBJ1-1; TRBD1 is a possible D gene (5 bases). Trimming stripped 2 bases from V and 4 bases from J, with 8 bases between. The germline CDR1 and CDR2 sequences are KGHSH and LQKENI. There are 13 residues in the CDR3.